The 24 T cell receptor beta chains below come from one sample, sequenced in a study of T cells after yellow fever vaccination. TCRdb analysed the 5' RACE reads with MiXCR anew, one entry per CDR3 protein. This table has 250,000 or so distinct CDR3 sequences, approximately 3.5% appearing once. The sample consisted of PBMCs, taken 15 days after the yellow fever booster vaccination. These receptors came from a man aged 18 to 30 who received the YFV17D yellow fever vaccine.

This clonotype has a count of ten or more. The chain employs TRBV7-9 and TRBJ2-7; tentatively, D is TRBD1 (6 bases). CDR1 and CDR2 (germline): SEHNR, FQNEAQ (reference sequence). The CDR3 sequence is 14 residues long. V was clipped by 3 bases and J by 2 bases, with 11 bases between them. The CDR3, as DNA: TGTGCCAGCAGCTTTCCGGGACATCCCTACGAGCAGTACTTC. Protein sequence: CASSFPGHPYEQYF.

This clonotype occurred many times. The chain has TRBV7-6 and TRBJ2-7, with a weak D call TRBD1 (5 bases). Trimming left V 3 bases short and J 2 bases short, with 14 bases between. The CDR3 totals 15 residues. Germline values: CDR1 SGHVS, CDR2 FNYEAQ. CDR3 in amino acids: CASSLEIKGPYEQYF. DNA for the CDR3: TGTGCCAGCAGCTTGGAGATTAAGGGGCCCTACGAGCAGTACTTC.

This clonotype showed up many times. The genes are TRBV4-3 and TRBJ1-2; D call uncertain. CDR1 is LGHNA, CDR2 YSLEER, per germline. V dropped 4 bases and J dropped 2 bases, with 8 bases sitting between them. The CDR3 contains 13 residues. CDR3 bases: TGCGCCAGCAGCCTAGGTTCCAACTATGGCTACACCTTC. Amino acid sequence: CASSLGSNYGYTF.

This clonotype was detected many times. The chain links TRBV5-4 to TRBJ2-1; 14 nucleotides match TRBD2. From germline, CDR1 is SGHNT and CDR2 YYREEE (reference sequence). Trimming at V came to 3 bases and at J to 3 bases, leaving 5 bases not matched to a gene. There are 17 residues in the CDR3. CDR3 bases: TGTGCCAGCAGCTGGGGACTAGCGGGGGCCATCTACAATGAGCAGTTCTTC. It is translated as CASSWGLAGAIYNEQFF.

This clonotype showed up many times. The CDR3 bases are TGCAGTGCTCTCCCATACCTGGACAGCACAGATACGCAGTATTTT. It specifies CSALPYLDSTDTQYF. The chain links TRBV20-1 to TRBJ2-3; no clear D gene. The ends were cut back, 5 bases at V and 0 bases at J, with 15 bases in the middle. Per the germline V gene, CDR1 is DFQATT and CDR2 is SNEGSKA (reference sequence). The CDR3 runs to 15 residues.

The chain employs TRBV27 and TRBJ2-2, with 8 bases aligning to TRBD2. The V gene's germline CDR1 is MNHEY and CDR2 SMNVEV (reference sequence). The CDR3 has 16 residues. V lost 6 bases to trimming and J lost 3 bases; unmatched junction nucleotides: 9. In DNA, the CDR3 is TGTGCCAGCAGCCCAACCTCGGGGGGGCACACCGGGGAGCTGTTTTTT. This encodes CASSPTSGGHTGELFF.

This clonotype occurred many times. This chain joins TRBV7-2 and TRBJ2-3, with D possibly being TRBD1 (6 bases). From germline, CDR1 is SGHTA and CDR2 FQGNSA. CDR3 length: 16 amino acids. The V end was cut by 3 bases, the J end by 0 bases, with 13 bases between. The CDR3 loop reads CASSFDRTTSTDTQYF. CDR3 in DNA: TGTGCCAGCAGCTTCGACAGGACCACTAGCACAGATACGCAGTATTTT.

This clonotype was counted ten times or more. The chain combines TRBV27 with TRBJ2-5, with TRBD2 identical over 12 bases. With 6 bases clipped from V and 5 bases from J, the junction kept 7 bases outside the gene matches. From germline, CDR1 is MNHEY and CDR2 SMNVEV (reference sequence). There are 15 residues in the CDR3. CDR3 DNA: TGTGCCAGCAGCGCAACTAGCGGGGGGATGGAGACCCAGTACTTC. As protein: CASSATSGGMETQYF.

In this sample, this clonotype turned up many times. The chain employs TRBV6-2 or TRBV6-3 and TRBJ2-1, with 9 positions matching TRBD2. From germline, CDR1 is MNHEY and CDR2 SVGEGT. The V segment lost 2 bases and the J segment 7 bases; nucleotides outside the gene matches: 6. CDR3 length: 15 residues. The CDR3 DNA is TGTGCCAGCAGTTACGAGGTAGCGGGGGCAAATGAGCAGTTCTTC. It yields the protein CASSYEVAGANEQFF.

In this sample, this clonotype turned up many times. The rearrangement uses TRBV5-1 and TRBJ1-2; no firm D call. The CDR3 has 14 amino acids. Trimming removed 4 bases at V and 5 bases at J, with 15 bases between. CDR1 and CDR2 (germline): SGHRS, YFSETQ. The CDR3 DNA is TGCGCCAGCAGCCTAGGTGGGCAGGAGTATGGCTACACCTTC. Its translation: CASSLGGQEYGYTF.

This clonotype has at least ten counts. The chain employs TRBV20-1 and TRBJ1-5; no reliable D call. Trimming cost V 0 bases and J 0 bases, with 12 bases left between them. This CDR3 spans 16 amino acids. Germline loops: CDR1 DFQATT, CDR2 SNEGSKA (reference sequence). The CDR3 nucleotides read TGCAGTGCTAGAGATGGAAGGGCGGTTAGCAATCAGCCCCAGCATTTT. Protein product: CSARDGRAVSNQPQHF.

This clonotype was recorded at least ten times. The V and J genes are TRBV5-1 and TRBJ2-5; the D gene is possibly TRBD2 (7 bases). CDR3 length equals 15 residues. The V gene's germline CDR1 is SGHRS and CDR2 YFSETQ. Trimming removed 2 bases from V and 10 bases from J, with 21 bases in between. This CDR3 reads CASSFAAGAQRDQYF. CDR3 DNA sequence: TGCGCCAGCAGCTTCGCGGCGGGGGCCCAACGGGACCAGTACTTC.

This clonotype was seen repeatedly, ten times or more. The gene calls are TRBV2 and TRBJ2-3, with 9 positions matching TRBD2. J gave up 5 bases and V 0 bases, and 9 bases lay outside the gene matches. The CDR3 extends over 17 amino acids. The germline CDR1 and CDR2 sequences are SNHLY and FYNNEI. The chain's CDR3 is CASSEAVASGEKDTQYF. For the CDR3, the DNA is TGTGCCAGCAGTGAAGCTGTGGCTAGCGGGGAGAAAGATACGCAGTATTTT.

This clonotype has at least ten counts. The genes are TRBV6-5 and TRBJ2-3; TRBD1 is a possible D gene (5 bases). V was pared by 9 bases and J by 1 base, with 11 bases between. This CDR3 is built from 13 residues. Germline CDR1 and CDR2: MNHEY and SVGAGI. The DNA for the CDR3 is TGTGCCAGTACAGGCCCTGGCACAGATACGCAGTATTTT. This codes for CASTGPGTDTQYF.

This clonotype showed up many times. The chain links TRBV4-3 to TRBJ2-1; D unresolved. Trimming stripped 1 base from V and 0 bases from J, with 13 bases between. Germline V gives CDR1 LGHNA, CDR2 YSLEER. This CDR3 is 17 amino acids long. The CDR3 bases are TGCGCCAGCAGCCAAGCCCTGAGCGCAAGCTCCTACAATGAGCAGTTCTTC. It is translated as CASSQALSASSYNEQFF.

This clonotype has a count of ten or more. This chain connects TRBV7-9 to TRBJ1-1; 7 bases align to TRBD1. This CDR3 spans 16 amino acids. Germline assignment: CDR1 SEHNR and CDR2 FQNEAQ (reference sequence). V dropped 6 bases and J dropped 1; count of bases not matched to a gene: 11. In nucleotides, the CDR3 is TGTGCCAGCAGGGCCCGAGGGGGCAGTCGGAACACTGAAGCTTTCTTT. It specifies CASRARGGSRNTEAFF.

This clonotype was counted at least ten times. This chain connects TRBV28 to TRBJ2-3; a possible D gene is TRBD1 (6 bases). V lost 5 bases and J 0 bases, leaving 12 bases between the germline ends. The CDR3 has 15 amino acids. Per germline, CDR1 MDHEN and CDR2 SYDVKM. The CDR3 coding sequence is TGTGCCAGCAGTGCCTCAGGGGTCAGCACAGATACGCAGTATTTT. Its protein is CASSASGVSTDTQYF. The entire variable domain, with the rest obtained from reference TRBV28 and TRBJ2-3, is as follows: DVKVTQSSRYLVKRTGEKVFLECVQDMDHENMFWYRQDPGLGLRLIYFSYDVKMKEKGDIPEGYSVSREKKERFSLILESASTNQTSMYLCASSASGVSTDTQYFGPGTRLTVL.

This clonotype came up many times. The gene calls are TRBV7-9 and TRBJ1-1; a weak D match, TRBD1 (6 bases). CDR3 length: 13 residues. In germline, CDR1 is SEHNR, CDR2 FQNEAQ (reference sequence). Trimming left V 1 base short and J 10 bases short, with 13 bases between. CDR3 DNA sequence: TGTGCCAGCAGCTTAGATGGGGGGACATCAGCTTTCTTT. This sequence encodes CASSLDGGTSAFF.

This clonotype was seen repeatedly, ten times or more. This sequence joins TRBV15 and TRBJ2-2; D not resolved. V was shortened by 0 bases and J by 1 base, with 6 bases between the two germline ends. The CDR3 is 15 residues long. Germline values: CDR1 LNHNV, CDR2 YYDKDF (reference sequence). The CDR3 DNA follows: TGTGCCACCAGCAGAGACGTTTGGAACACCGGGGAGCTGTTTTTT. This sequence encodes CATSRDVWNTGELFF.

The table lists this clonotype with a few counts. The chain employs TRBV5-1 and TRBJ2-1; D call uncertain. The CDR3 length is 11 residues. From germline, CDR1 is SGHRS and CDR2 YFSETQ. V dropped 7 bases and J dropped 6 bases, with 8 bases sitting between them. The CDR3 nucleotides read TGCGCCAGCCACTACTCCAATGAGCAGTTCTTC. It yields the protein CASHYSNEQFF.

This clonotype was seen at least ten times. The V and J genes are TRBV12-3 or TRBV12-4 and TRBJ2-1; 10 nucleotides match TRBD2. V was clipped by 0 bases and J by 4 bases; unmatched bases: 3. This CDR3 region has 16 residues. The chain's CDR3 is CASSLALLAGYNEQFF. The CDR3 DNA reads TGTGCCAGCAGTTTAGCGTTACTAGCGGGGTACAATGAGCAGTTCTTC.

The table lists this clonotype with many counts. This chain joins TRBV4-1 and TRBJ1-4, with D maybe TRBD1 (6 bases). Trimming shortened V by 0 bases and J by 3 bases, and 14 bases separated the two germline ends. The CDR3 runs 17 residues. Germline V CDR1 and CDR2: MGHRA, YSYEKL. CDR3 loop: CASSQEARGGANEKLFF. CDR3 DNA: TGCGCCAGCAGCCAAGAAGCCAGGGGAGGAGCTAATGAAAAACTGTTTTTT.

This clonotype came up many times. V usage is TRBV5-4 and J usage is TRBJ2-1; D is uncertain. V was trimmed by 4 bases and J by 0 bases, leaving 14 bases between them. Per the germline V gene, CDR1 is SGHNT and CDR2 is YYREEE (reference sequence). The CDR3 has 16 residues. CDR3: CASSTLERSSYNEQFF. CDR3 DNA: TGTGCCAGCAGCACCTTGGAAAGGAGCTCCTACAATGAGCAGTTCTTC. Complete variable domain (other parts from reference TRBV5-4 and TRBJ2-1): ETGVTQSPTHLIKTRGQQVTLRCSSQSGHNTVSWYQQALGQGPQFIFQYYREEENGRGNFPPRFSGLQFPNYSSELNVNALELDDSALYLCASSTLERSSYNEQFFGPGTRLTVL.

The chain combines TRBV20-1 with TRBJ2-1, with 7 bases fitting TRBD1. V shed 3 bases, J shed 6 bases, and the junction held 2 bases outside the gene matches. The length of the CDR3 is 12 residues. From germline, CDR1 is DFQATT and CDR2 SNEGSKA (reference sequence). CDR3 region: CSASPGGNEQFF. The CDR3, as DNA: TGCAGTGCTAGTCCAGGGGGCAATGAGCAGTTCTTC.